A single sample gave rise to the 10 T cell receptor beta chains below, sequenced in a study of T cell responses to AZD1222 COVID-19 vaccine. Profiled with immunoSEQ multiplex PCR; TCRdb holds only in-frame clones, not every one. Of 140,000 to 150,000 clones in the sample, roughly 92% were seen once. The source was peripheral blood, collected on day 0 of AZD1222 vaccination. The receptors originated from an adult in good health.

The genes are TRBV24-1 and TRBJ2-1, with D possibly TRBD1 on 6 matching bases. The CDR3 is 16 amino acids. V lost 5 bases to trimming and J lost 5 bases, with 18 bases between them. CDR1 and CDR2 from the germline V gene are KGHDR and SFDVKD. DNA of the CDR3: TGTGCCACCAGTGGTAGGGTTGGACAGATAGACAATGAGCAGTTCTTC. Protein sequence: CATSGRVGQIDNEQFF.

The gene calls are TRBV20-1 and TRBJ2-7, with 13 positions matching TRBD2. This CDR3 comprises 15 residues. J lost 2 bases, V lost 3 bases, and 4 bases had no gene match. The germline CDR1 and CDR2 sequences are DFQATT and SNEGSKA (reference sequence). The CDR3, as DNA: TGCAGTGCTAGTCCCGGACTAGCGGGAGCCTACGAGCAGTACTTC. It specifies CSASPGLAGAYEQYF.

The chain combines TRBV10-3 with TRBJ1-5; D remains ambiguous. The length of the CDR3 is 13 residues. Germline V gene data show CDR1 as ENHRY and CDR2 as SYGVKD. The V and J ends lost 3 bases and 4 bases respectively, with 7 bases between them. The CDR3 loop reads CAISDYKNQPQHF. The CDR3 nucleotides are TGTGCCATCAGTGATTACAAAAATCAGCCCCAGCATTTT.

The chain links TRBV5-4 to TRBJ1-6; maybe TRBD1 (5 bases). The CDR3 runs to 13 residues. With 5 bases removed from V and 6 bases from J, the gap between germline ends came to 9 bases. Looked up from germline, CDR1 is SGHNT and CDR2 is YYREEE (reference sequence). The CDR3 DNA is TGTGCCAGCAGTCGGGACTTTAATTCACCCCTCCACTTT. Protein sequence: CASSRDFNSPLHF.

V gene TRBV7-8 combines with J gene TRBJ1-5, with D unclear. Germline V gives CDR1 SGHVS, CDR2 FQNEAQ. V shed 2 bases and J shed 0 bases, with 8 bases lying between them. The CDR3 has 15 residues. The CDR3 DNA sequence: TGTGCCAGCAGCTTATCCAGGCATAGCAATCAGCCCCAGCATTTT. Amino acid sequence: CASSLSRHSNQPQHF.

The chain couples TRBV13 to TRBJ2-5; TRBD1 matches 7 bases. V gave up 2 bases and J gave up 2 bases; unmatched junction bases: 2. Germline V gene data show CDR1 as PRHDT and CDR2 as FYEKMQ (reference sequence). The CDR3 contains 14 residues. The CDR3 protein is CASSLKQGQETQYF. CDR3 DNA: TGTGCCAGCAGCTTAAAACAGGGGCAAGAGACCCAGTACTTC.

The chain joins TRBV5-1 to TRBJ2-7, with D possibly being TRBD1 or TRBD2 (5 bases each). The V gene lost 0 bases and the J gene lost 2 bases, with 9 bases spanning the gap. CDR1 and CDR2 (germline): SGHRS, YFSETQ. The CDR3 has 14 amino acids. The CDR3 is CASSLGGATYEQYF. In DNA form, the CDR3 reads TGCGCCAGCAGCTTGGGAGGGGCCACCTACGAGCAGTACTTC.

The V and J genes are TRBV24-1 and TRBJ2-1; 10 nucleotides match TRBD2. The ends lost 6 bases at V and 5 bases at J; junction bases unmatched: 9. CDR3 length equals 16 residues. From germline, CDR1 is KGHDR and CDR2 SFDVKD. CDR3 nucleotide sequence: TGTGCCACCAGTCCTAGCGGGAGTACTTCCCACAATGAGCAGTTCTTC. Amino acids: CATSPSGSTSHNEQFF.

This clone showed up just once. V and J are TRBV6-5 and TRBJ2-1; TRBD2 is a possible D gene (6 bases). V gave up 2 bases and J gave up 0 bases, with 11 bases separating them. Germline-derived CDR1 and CDR2 are MNHEY and SVGAGI. The CDR3 contains 16 residues. Here the CDR3 reads CASSYNRRDSYNEQFF. The CDR3 DNA reads TGTGCCAGCAGTTACAATCGGCGGGACTCCTACAATGAGCAGTTCTTC.

The V call is TRBV13, the J call TRBJ1-2; TRBD1 might be the D (6 bases). The CDR3 has 12 residues. The V gene's germline CDR1 is PRHDT and CDR2 FYEKMQ (reference sequence). V lost 4 bases and J 4 bases, leaving 7 bases between the germline ends. The CDR3 region is CASSSQGYGYTF. For the CDR3, the DNA is TGTGCCAGCAGCTCACAGGGCTATGGCTACACCTTC.